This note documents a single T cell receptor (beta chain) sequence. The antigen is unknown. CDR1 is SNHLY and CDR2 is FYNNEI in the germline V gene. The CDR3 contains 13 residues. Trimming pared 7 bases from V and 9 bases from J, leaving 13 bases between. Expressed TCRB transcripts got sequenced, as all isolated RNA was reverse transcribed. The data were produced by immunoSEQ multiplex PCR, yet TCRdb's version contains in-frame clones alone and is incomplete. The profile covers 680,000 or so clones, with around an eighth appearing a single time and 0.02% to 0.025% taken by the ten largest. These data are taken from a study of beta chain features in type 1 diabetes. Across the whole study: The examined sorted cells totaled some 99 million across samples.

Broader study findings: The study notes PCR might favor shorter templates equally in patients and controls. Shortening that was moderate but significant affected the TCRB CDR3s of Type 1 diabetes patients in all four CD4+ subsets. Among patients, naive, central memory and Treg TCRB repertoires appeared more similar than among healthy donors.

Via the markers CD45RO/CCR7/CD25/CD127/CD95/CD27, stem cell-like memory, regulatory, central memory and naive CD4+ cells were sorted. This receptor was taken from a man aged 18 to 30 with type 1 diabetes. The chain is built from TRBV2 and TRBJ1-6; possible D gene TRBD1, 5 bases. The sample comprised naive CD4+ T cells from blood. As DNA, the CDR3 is TGTGCCAGCACACGAGGGGAAGGTTCACCCCTCCACTTT. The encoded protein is CASTRGEGSPLHF.